This T cell receptor beta chain was captured by sequencing in a study of cytotoxic CD8 clonotypes in ibrutinib-treated CLL. Study-wide results and caveats: Elevated clonality accompanied ibrutinib response, with a return toward baseline values at progression. Progressing patients had sampling times that differed from those of sustained-remission patients. Clonality at baseline surpassed age-matched healthy donors and tracked circulating CD8+ T-cell counts.

As to this clone: Its antigen is currently unknown.

Assay used: immunoSEQ multiplex PCR; TCRdb lists only in-frame clones, some missing. This sample yields under 150,000 clones, of which about 91% are seen a single time; 11% belongs to the top ten. The CDR3 runs 14 residues. V dropped 0 bases and J dropped 3 bases, with 10 bases sitting between them. Germline V lookup: CDR1 SGHRS, CDR2 YFSETQ. The rearrangement uses TRBV5-1 and TRBJ2-7; D is uncertain. Material: PBMCs, obtained after 12 months of ibrutinib treatment. The TCR comes from a human donor with chronic lymphocytic leukemia. The CDR3 spells CASSLEVQNYEQYF. CDR3 coding DNA: TGCGCCAGCAGCTTGGAGGTGCAGAACTACGAGCAGTACTTC.